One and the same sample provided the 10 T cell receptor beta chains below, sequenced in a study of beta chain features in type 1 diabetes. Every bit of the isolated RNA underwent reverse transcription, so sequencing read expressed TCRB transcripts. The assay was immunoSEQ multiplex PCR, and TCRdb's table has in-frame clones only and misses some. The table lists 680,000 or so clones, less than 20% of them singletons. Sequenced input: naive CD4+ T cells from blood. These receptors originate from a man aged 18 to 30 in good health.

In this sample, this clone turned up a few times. CDR3 sequence: CSAHPTTGSVVKGETQYF. The CDR3 DNA reads as TGCAGCGCCCATCCCACTACAGGGAGCGTGGTTAAGGGGGAGACCCAGTACTTC. This sequence joins TRBV29-1 and TRBJ2-5; D perhaps matches TRBD1 (6 bases). Germline V lookup: CDR1 SQVTM, CDR2 ANQGSEA. The CDR3 length is 18 residues. Trimming cost V 7 bases and J 5 bases, with 32 bases left between them.

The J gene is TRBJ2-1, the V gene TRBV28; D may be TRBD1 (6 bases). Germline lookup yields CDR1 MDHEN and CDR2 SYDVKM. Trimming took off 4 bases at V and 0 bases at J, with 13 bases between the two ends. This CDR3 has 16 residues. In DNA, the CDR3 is TGTGCCAGCAGTTCCCTGGACAGTAACTCCTACAATGAGCAGTTCTTC. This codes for CASSSLDSNSYNEQFF.

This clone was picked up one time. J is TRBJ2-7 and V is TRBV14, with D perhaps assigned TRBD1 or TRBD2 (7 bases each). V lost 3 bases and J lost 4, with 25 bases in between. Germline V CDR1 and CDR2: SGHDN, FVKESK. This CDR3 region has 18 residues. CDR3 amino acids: CASSHSPFQGGLKYEQYF. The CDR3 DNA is TGTGCCAGCAGCCATAGCCCTTTCCAGGGGGGGCTCAAGTACGAGCAGTACTTC.

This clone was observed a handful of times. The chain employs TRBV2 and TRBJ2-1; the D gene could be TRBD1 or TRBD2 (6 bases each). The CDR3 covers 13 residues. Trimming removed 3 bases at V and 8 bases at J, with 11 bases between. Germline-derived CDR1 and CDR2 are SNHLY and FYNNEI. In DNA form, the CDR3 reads TGTGCCAGCAGTGATGGGGGGCGGGATGAGCAGTTCTTC. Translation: CASSDGGRDEQFF.

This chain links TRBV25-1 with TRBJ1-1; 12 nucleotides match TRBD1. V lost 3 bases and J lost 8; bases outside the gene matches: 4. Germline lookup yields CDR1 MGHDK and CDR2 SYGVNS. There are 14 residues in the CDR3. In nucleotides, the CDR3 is TGTGCCAGCAGTGAGGCCGGGACAGGGGGCGAAGCTTTCTTT. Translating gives CASSEAGTGGEAFF. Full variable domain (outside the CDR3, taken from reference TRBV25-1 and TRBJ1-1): EADIYQTPRYLVIGTGKKITLECSQTMGHDKMYWYQQDPGMELHLIHYSYGVNSTEKGDLSSESTVSRIRTEHFPLTLESARPSHTSQYLCASSEAGTGGEAFFGQGTRLTVV.

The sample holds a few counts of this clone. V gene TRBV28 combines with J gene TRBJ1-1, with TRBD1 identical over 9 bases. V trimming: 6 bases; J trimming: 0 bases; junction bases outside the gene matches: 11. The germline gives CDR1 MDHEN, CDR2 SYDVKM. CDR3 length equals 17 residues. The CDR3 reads CASSPAGQGYVNTEAFF. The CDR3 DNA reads TGTGCCAGCAGCCCAGCGGGACAGGGTTATGTGAACACTGAAGCTTTCTTT.

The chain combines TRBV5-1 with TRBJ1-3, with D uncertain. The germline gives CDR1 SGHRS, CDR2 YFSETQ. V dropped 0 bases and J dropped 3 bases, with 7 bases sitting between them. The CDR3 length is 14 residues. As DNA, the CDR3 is TGCGCCAGCAGCTTGGCCGGGTTTGGAAACACCATATATTTT. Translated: CASSLAGFGNTIYF.

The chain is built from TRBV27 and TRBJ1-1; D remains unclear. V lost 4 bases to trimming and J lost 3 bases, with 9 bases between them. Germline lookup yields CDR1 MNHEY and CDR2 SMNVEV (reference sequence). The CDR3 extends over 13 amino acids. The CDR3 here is CASSSGRDTEAFF. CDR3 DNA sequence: TGTGCCAGCAGTTCCGGACGGGACACTGAAGCTTTCTTT.

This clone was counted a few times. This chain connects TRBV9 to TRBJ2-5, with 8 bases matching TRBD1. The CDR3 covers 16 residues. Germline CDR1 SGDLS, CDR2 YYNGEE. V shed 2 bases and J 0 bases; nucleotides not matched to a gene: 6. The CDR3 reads CASSVSGQAHQETQYF. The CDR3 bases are TGTGCCAGCAGCGTGTCGGGACAGGCCCACCAAGAGACCCAGTACTTC.

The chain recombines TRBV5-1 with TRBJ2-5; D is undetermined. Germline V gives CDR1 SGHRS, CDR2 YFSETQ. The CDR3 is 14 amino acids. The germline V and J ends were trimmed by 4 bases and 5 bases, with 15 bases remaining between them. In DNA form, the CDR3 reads TGCGCCAGCAGCCCGGCCCCGTCGGGCGAGACCCAGTACTTC. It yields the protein CASSPAPSGETQYF.